These T cell receptor beta chains were read from a single sample in a study of CD8 T cells in ankylosing spondylitis. TCRdb re-called the 5' RACE reads with MiXCR, one entry per CDR3 protein. The sample has some 270,000 distinct CDR3 sequences; about 30% are singletons. The source material was blood, either unsorted or a sorted T cell fraction (not recorded which). These receptor sequences come from a male donor with ankylosing spondylitis or in good health (not recorded which). The CDR3 runs from the conserved cysteine through the conserved F or W. The order of the fields is CDR3 protein, CDR3 DNA, V gene, J gene, clone size, D gene. A D gene is named only where the DNA matches it firmly. Size is omitted from some rows. Given values are once, few, many or a class for expanded clones.

CASSQTGPGEKLFF,TGTGCCAGCAGCCAGACAGGGCCGGGTGAAAAACTGTTTTTT,TRBV12-3/TRBV12-4,TRBJ1-4,few,TRBD1
CASSPTGRGNEQFF,TGTGCCAGCTCACCTACAGGCAGGGGGAATGAGCAGTTCTTC,TRBV18,TRBJ2-1,once,TRBD1
CSAADMTATNEKLFF,TGCAGTGCCGCAGACATGACAGCAACTAATGAAAAACTGTTTTTT,TRBV20-1,TRBJ1-4,.,.
CASRPGTVDNSPLHF,TGTGCCAGCAGGCCCGGGACAGTCGATAATTCACCCCTCCACTTT,TRBV6-1,TRBJ1-6,.,TRBD1
CASSSQGAGELFF,TGTGCCAGCAGTTCCCAGGGTGCCGGGGAGCTGTTTTTT,TRBV7-3,TRBJ2-2,.,.
CASSYFRGRVSYEQYF,TGTGCCAGCAGTTACTTTCGGGGGCGAGTTTCCTACGAGCAGTACTTC,TRBV6-5,TRBJ2-7,.,.
CASTPPGPGETQYF,TGTGCCAGCACCCCTCCGGGACCAGGGGAGACCCAGTACTTC,TRBV12-3/TRBV12-4,TRBJ2-5,.,.
CASSQDLGVGQPQHF,TGTGCCAGCAGCCAAGACCTAGGGGTAGGTCAGCCCCAGCATTTT,TRBV3-1,TRBJ1-5,.,.
CASSTTRDYSRTDTQYF,TGTGCCAGCAGCACTACCAGGGACTATTCTAGGACAGATACGCAGTATTTT,TRBV27,TRBJ2-3,.,TRBD2
CASSTKPMGSETTGELFF,TGCGCCAGCAGCACCAAACCCATGGGCAGCGAAACGACCGGGGAGCTGTTTTTT,TRBV5-1,TRBJ2-2,.,.
CASSDVSGGGYEQYF,TGTGCCAGCAGTGACGTTAGCGGGGGAGGCTACGAGCAGTACTTC,TRBV2,TRBJ2-7,.,TRBD2
CASSLKGGLTDTQYF,TGTGCCAGCAGCCTCAAGGGGGGTTTGACAGATACGCAGTATTTT,TRBV12-3/TRBV12-4,TRBJ2-3,few,.
CASSLNSGGQETQYF,TGTGCCAGCAGCTTAAATAGCGGGGGACAAGAGACCCAGTACTTC,TRBV7-3,TRBJ2-5,.,TRBD2
CSAPDNPSTDTQYF,TGCAGTGCGCCCGACAACCCTAGCACAGATACGCAGTATTTT,TRBV20-1,TRBJ2-3,few,.
CSVRLEVEQFF,TGCAGCGTTAGACTAGAGGTTGAGCAGTTCTTC,TRBV29-1,TRBJ2-1,few,.
CASSLWGPTDTQYF,TGTGCCAGCAGTTTATGGGGTCCGACAGATACGCAGTATTTT,TRBV12-3/TRBV12-4,TRBJ2-3,few,.
CSVGLRRAGEQYF,TGCAGCGTCGGTTTAAGACGGGCCGGCGAGCAGTACTTC,TRBV29-1,TRBJ2-7,.,.